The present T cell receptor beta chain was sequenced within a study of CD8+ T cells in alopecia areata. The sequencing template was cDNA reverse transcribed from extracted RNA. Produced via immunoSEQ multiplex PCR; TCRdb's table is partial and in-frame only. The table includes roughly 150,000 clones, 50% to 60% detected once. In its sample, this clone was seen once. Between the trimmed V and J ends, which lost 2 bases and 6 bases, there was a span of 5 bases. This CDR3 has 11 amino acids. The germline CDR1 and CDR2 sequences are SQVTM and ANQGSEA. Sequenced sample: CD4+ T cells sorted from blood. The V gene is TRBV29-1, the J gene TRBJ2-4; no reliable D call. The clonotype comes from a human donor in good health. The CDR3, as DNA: TGCAGCGTTGAACTCTCAAACATTCAGTACTTC. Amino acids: CSVELSNIQYF.